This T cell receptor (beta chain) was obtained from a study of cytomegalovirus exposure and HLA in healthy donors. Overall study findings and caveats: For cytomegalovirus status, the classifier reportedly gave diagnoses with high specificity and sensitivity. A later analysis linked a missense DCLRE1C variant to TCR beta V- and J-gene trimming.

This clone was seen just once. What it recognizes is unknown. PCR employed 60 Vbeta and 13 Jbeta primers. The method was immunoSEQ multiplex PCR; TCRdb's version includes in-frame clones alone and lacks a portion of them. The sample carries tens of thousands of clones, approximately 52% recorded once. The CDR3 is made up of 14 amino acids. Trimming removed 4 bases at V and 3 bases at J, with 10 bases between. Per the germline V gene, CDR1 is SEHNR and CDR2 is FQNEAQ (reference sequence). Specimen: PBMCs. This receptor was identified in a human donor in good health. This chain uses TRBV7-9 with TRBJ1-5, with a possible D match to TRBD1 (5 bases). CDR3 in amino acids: CASSSQGTNQPQHF. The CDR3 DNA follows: TGTGCCAGCAGCTCCCAGGGAACCAATCAGCCCCAGCATTTT.